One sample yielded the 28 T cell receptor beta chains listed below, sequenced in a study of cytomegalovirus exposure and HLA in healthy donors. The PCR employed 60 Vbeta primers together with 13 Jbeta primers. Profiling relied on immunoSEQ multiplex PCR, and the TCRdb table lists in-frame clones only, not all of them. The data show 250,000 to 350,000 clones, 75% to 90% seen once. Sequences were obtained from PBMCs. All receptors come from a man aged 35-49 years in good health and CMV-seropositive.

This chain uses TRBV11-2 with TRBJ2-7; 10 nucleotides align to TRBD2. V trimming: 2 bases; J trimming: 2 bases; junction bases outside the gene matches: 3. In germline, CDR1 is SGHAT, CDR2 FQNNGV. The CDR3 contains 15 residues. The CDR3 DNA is TGTGCCAGCAGCTTATCCCTAGCGGGGGCCTACGAGCAGTACTTC. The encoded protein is CASSLSLAGAYEQYF.

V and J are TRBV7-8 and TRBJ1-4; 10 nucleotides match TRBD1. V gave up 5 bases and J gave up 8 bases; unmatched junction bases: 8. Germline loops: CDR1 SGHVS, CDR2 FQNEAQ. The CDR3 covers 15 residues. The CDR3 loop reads CASSVRTGGHEKLFF. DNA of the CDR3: TGTGCCAGCAGCGTAAGGACAGGGGGTCACGAAAAACTGTTTTTT.

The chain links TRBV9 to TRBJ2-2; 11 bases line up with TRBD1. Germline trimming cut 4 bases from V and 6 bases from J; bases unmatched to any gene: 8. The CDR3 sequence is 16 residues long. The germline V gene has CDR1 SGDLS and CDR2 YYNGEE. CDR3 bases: TGTGCCAGCAGCTTCCGGGACAGGGGGACGGCCGGGGAGCTGTTTTTT. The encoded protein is CASSFRDRGTAGELFF.

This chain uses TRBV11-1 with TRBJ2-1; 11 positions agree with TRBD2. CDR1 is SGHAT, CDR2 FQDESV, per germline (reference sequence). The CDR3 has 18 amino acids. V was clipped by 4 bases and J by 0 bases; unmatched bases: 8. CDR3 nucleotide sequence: TGTGCCAGCAGCTCTTGGGCTAGCGGGGGGAGCTCCTACAATGAGCAGTTCTTC. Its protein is CASSSWASGGSSYNEQFF.

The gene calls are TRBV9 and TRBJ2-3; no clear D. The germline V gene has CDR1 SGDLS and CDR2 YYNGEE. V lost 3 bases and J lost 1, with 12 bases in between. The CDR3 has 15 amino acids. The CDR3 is CASSALDDRTDTQYF. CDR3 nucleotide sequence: TGTGCCAGCAGCGCCCTAGATGACCGCACAGATACGCAGTATTTT.

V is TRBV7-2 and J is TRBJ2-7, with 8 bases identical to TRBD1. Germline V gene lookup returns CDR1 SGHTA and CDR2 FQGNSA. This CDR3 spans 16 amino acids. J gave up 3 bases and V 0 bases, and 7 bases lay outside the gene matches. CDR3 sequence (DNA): TGTGCCAGCAGCTTAGCCCGGGCAGGGGGCTTCTACGAGCAGTACTTC. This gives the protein CASSLARAGGFYEQYF.

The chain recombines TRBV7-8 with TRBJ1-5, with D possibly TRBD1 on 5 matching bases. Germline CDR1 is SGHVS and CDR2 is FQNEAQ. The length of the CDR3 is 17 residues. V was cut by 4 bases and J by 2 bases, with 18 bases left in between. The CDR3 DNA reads TGTGCCAGCAGCTCTACCACCAGGGAATTGGGCAATCAGCCCCAGCATTTT. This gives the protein CASSSTTRELGNQPQHF.

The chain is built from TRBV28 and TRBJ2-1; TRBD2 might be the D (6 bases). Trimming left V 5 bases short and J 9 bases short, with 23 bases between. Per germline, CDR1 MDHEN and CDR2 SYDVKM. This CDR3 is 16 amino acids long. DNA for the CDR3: TGTGCCAGCAGTCCTAACCGGGACTCCAGCGCGTCTGAGCAGTTCTTC. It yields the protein CASSPNRDSSASEQFF.

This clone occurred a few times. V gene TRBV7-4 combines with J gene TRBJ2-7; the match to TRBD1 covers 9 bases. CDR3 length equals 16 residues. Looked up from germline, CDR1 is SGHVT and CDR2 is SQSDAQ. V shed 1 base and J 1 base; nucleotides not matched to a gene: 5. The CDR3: CASSLGRQGVSYEQYF. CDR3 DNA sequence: TGTGCCAGCAGCTTAGGCAGACAGGGGGTATCCTACGAGCAGTACTTC.

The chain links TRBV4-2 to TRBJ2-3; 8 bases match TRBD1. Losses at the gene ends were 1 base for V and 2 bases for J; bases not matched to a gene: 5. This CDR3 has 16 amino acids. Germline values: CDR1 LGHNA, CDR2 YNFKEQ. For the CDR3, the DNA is TGTGCCAGCAGCCAAGTGGCGCAGGGGGCCACAGATACGCAGTATTTT. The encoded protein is CASSQVAQGATDTQYF.

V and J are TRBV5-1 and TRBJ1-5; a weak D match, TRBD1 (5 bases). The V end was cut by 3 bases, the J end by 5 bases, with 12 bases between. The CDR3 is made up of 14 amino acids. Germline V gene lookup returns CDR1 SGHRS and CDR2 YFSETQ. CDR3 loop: CASSSGGGDQPQHF. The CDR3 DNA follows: TGCGCCAGCAGCTCTGGGGGGGGTGATCAGCCCCAGCATTTT.

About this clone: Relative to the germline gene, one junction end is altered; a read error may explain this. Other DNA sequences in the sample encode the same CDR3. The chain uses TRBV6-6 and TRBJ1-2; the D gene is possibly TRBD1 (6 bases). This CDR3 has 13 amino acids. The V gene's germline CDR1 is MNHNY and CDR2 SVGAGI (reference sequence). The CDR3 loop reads CASTWTAGYGYTF. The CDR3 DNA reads TGTGCCAGCACCTGGACAGCCGGCTATGGCTACACCTTT.

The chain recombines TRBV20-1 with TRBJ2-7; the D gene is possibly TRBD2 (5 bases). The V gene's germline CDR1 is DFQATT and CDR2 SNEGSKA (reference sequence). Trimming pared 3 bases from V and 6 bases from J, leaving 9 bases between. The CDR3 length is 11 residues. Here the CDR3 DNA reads TGCAGTGCTAGGATGGACTTCGAGCAGTACTTC. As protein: CSARMDFEQYF.

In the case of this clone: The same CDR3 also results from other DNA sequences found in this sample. This CDR3 reads CASSQGLAGYNEQFF. CDR3 nucleotides: TGCGCCAGCAGCCAAGGACTAGCGGGATACAATGAGCAGTTCTTC. The chain carries TRBV4-3 and TRBJ2-1; 11 bases match TRBD2. V lost 1 base, J lost 4 bases, and 0 bases stayed unmatched. The germline CDR1 and CDR2 sequences are LGHNA and YSLEER. This CDR3 comprises 15 residues.

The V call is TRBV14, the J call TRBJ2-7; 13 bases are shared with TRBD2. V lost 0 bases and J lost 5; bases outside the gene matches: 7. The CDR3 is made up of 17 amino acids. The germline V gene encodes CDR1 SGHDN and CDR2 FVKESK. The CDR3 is CASSQEWGGLAGDEQYF. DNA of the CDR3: TGTGCCAGCAGCCAAGAATGGGGAGGACTAGCGGGAGACGAGCAGTACTTC.

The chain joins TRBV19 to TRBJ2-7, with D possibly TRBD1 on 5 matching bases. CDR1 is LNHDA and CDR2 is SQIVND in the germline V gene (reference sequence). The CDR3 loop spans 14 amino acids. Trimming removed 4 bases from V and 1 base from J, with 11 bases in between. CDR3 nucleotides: TGTGCCAGTAGTACGAGCAGGGCTTCCTACGAGCAGTACTTC. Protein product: CASSTSRASYEQYF.

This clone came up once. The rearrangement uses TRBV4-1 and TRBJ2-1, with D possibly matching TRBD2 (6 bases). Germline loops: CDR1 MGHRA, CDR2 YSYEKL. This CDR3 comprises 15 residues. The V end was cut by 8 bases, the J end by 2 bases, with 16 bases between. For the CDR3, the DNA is TGCGCCAGCGCCCTTCGCGGGGACGCCTACAATGAGCAGTTCTTC. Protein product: CASALRGDAYNEQFF.

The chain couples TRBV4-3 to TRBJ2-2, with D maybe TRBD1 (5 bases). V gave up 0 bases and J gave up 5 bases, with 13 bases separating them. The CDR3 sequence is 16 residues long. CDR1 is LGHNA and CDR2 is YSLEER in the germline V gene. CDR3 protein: CASSQESFGATGELFF. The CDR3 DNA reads TGCGCCAGCAGCCAAGAGTCTTTTGGGGCTACCGGGGAGCTGTTTTTT.

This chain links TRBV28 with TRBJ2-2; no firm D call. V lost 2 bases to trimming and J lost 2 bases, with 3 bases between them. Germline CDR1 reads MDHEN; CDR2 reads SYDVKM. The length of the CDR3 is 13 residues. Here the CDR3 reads CASSLVNTGELFF. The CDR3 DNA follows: TGTGCCAGCAGTTTAGTAAACACCGGGGAGCTGTTTTTT.

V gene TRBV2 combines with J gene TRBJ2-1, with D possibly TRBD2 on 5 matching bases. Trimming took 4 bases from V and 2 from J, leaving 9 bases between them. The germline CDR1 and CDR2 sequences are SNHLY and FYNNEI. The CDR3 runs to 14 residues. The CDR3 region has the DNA TGTGCCAGCAGTGTGGCGAGGGCCTACAATGAGCAGTTCTTC. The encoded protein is CASSVARAYNEQFF.

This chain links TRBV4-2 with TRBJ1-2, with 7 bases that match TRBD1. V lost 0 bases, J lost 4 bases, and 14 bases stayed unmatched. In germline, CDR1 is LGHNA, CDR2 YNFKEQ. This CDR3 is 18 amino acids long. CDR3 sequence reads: CASSQDPEKGGWGYGYTF. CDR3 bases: TGTGCCAGCAGCCAAGATCCGGAGAAAGGGGGCTGGGGCTATGGCTACACCTTC.

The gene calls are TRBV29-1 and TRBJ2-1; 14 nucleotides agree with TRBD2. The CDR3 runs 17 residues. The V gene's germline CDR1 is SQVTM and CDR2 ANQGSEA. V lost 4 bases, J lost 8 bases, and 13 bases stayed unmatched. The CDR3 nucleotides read TGCAGCGTTGGGGGACCGGGACTAGCGGGAGCTAGTTATGAGCAGTTCTTC. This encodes CSVGGPGLAGASYEQFF.

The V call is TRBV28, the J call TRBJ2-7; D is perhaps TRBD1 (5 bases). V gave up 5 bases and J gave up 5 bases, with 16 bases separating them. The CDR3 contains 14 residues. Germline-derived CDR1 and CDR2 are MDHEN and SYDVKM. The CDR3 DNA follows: TGTGCCAGCAGTCTGCCAGGGTCTCTTGACGAGCAGTACTTC. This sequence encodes CASSLPGSLDEQYF.

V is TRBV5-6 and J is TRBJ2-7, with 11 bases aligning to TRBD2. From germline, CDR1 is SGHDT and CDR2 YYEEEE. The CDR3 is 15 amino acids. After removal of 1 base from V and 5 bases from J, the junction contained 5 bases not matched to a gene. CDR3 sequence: CASSLMTSGIHEQYF. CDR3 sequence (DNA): TGTGCCAGCAGCTTGATGACTAGCGGGATTCACGAGCAGTACTTC.

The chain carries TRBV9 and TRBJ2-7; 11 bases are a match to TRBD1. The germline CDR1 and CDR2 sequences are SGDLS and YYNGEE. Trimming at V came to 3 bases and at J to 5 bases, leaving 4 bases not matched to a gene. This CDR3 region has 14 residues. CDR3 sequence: CASSGDRGSDEQYF. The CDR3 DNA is TGTGCCAGCAGCGGGGACAGGGGGAGCGACGAGCAGTACTTC.

The CDR3 is CASSVGYSGTYNEQFF. Written as DNA, the CDR3 is TGTGCCAGCAGCGTAGGTTATAGCGGGACCTACAATGAGCAGTTCTTC. The gene calls are TRBV9 and TRBJ2-1; 8 bases map to TRBD2. The V and J ends lost 0 bases and 2 bases, in that order; junction bases with no gene match: 4. This CDR3 comprises 16 residues. The germline V gene encodes CDR1 SGDLS and CDR2 YYNGEE.

The CDR3 coding sequence is TGTGCCAGCAGCTTCGGCGACTTCTTTAATGAGCAGTTCTTC. Amino acid sequence: CASSFGDFFNEQFF. The V gene is TRBV11-2, the J gene TRBJ2-1; D not resolved. Germline V gives CDR1 SGHAT, CDR2 FQNNGV. Trimming took off 3 bases at V and 7 bases at J, with 13 bases between the two ends. CDR3 length: 14 residues. Using reference TRBV11-2 and TRBJ2-1 for the parts outside the CDR3, the full variable domain is EAGVAQSPRYKIIEKRQSVAFWCNPISGHATLYWYQQILGQGPKLLIQFQNNGVVDDSQLPKDRFSAERLKGVDSTLKIQPAKLEDSAVYLCASSFGDFFNEQFFGPGTRLTVL.

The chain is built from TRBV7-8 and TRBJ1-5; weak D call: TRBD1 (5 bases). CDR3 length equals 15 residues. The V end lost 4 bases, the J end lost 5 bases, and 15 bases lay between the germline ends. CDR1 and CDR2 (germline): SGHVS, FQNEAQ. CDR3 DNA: TGTGCCAGCAGCTACGGGGGGGGTGCGGATCAGCCCCAGCATTTT. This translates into CASSYGGGADQPQHF.